Detailed here is one T cell receptor beta chain. This receptor's antigen is unknown. No clone much larger than this one lies a single base away; base qualities are absent. Germline trimming: 8 bases from V, 6 bases from J; junction bases outside gene matches: 7. Inclusive of the bounding cysteine and phenylalanine, the CDR3 is 14 residues long. Of all the DNA, just the CDR3 is kept, 42 bases in frame from base 1. The CDR1 and CDR2 encoded by the germline V gene are SGHAT and FQNNGV. This record comes from a study of technical replicates of blood from a few donors (dated by TCRdb to 2017 to 2019). The method was the immunoSEQ multiplex PCR assay. TCRdb took over this immuneACCESS table, retaining in-frame rearrangements with V and J assigned. Such tables are incomplete; in checked studies, under half of the missing clones stem from an unresolved V gene, and the remainder is unexplained. The sample table records about 88,000 clones; 80% to 95% of these occur just once. In total, the top ten clones hold around 0.3% of the sample.

Sequencing was done on a sample of T cells isolated from PBMCs. The sequence is built from TRBV11-2 and TRBJ2-2, and TRBD2 aligns with 9 junction nucleotides. This TCR was recovered from a human donor in good health. Here the CDR3 is given as CASVTGTSPGELFF. DNA sequence: TGTGCCAGCGTCACCGGGACTAGCCCCGGGGAGCTGTTTTTT. Full variable domain (CDR3 extended with the reference TRBV11-2 and TRBJ2-2 proteins): EAGVAQSPRYKIIEKRQSVAFWCNPISGHATLYWYQQILGQGPKLLIQFQNNGVVDDSQLPKDRFSAERLKGVDSTLKIQPAKLEDSAVYLCASVTGTSPGELFFGEGSRLTVL.